This TCR beta chain derives from a study of CD8+CD57+ T cells in acquired aplastic anemia. Points from the study as a whole: Sharing between patients and controls was observed for 25 to 30 CD8+ CDR3 sequences.

Genomic DNA, serving as template, underwent TCR beta VDJ and CDR3 profiling. From the reads, TCRdb called clonotypes with MiXCR, one entry per CDR3 protein. The data hold more than 150,000 distinct CDR3 sequences, with roughly 50% observed a single time. Whoever was chosen for sequencing had shown CD8+CD57+ cell expansion by flow cytometry. Comments on this clonotype: No antigen is known for it. A junction end diverges from the germline sequence, so it may reflect a read error.

CDR1 is SGHTA, CDR2 FQGTGA, per germline. The CDR3 sequence is 16 residues long. The chain has TRBV7-3 and TRBJ1-1, with TRBD1 as a possible D gene (5 bases). Material for sequencing was sorted CD4+, CD8+, or CD8+CD57+ T cells (not recorded which) from PBMCs. This TCR was sampled from a human donor with aplastic anemia. The CDR3 sequence: CASGLHPTRQNTEAFF. CDR3 in DNA: TGTGCCAGCGGCTTACACCCGACAAGACAGAACACTGAGGCTTTCTTT.